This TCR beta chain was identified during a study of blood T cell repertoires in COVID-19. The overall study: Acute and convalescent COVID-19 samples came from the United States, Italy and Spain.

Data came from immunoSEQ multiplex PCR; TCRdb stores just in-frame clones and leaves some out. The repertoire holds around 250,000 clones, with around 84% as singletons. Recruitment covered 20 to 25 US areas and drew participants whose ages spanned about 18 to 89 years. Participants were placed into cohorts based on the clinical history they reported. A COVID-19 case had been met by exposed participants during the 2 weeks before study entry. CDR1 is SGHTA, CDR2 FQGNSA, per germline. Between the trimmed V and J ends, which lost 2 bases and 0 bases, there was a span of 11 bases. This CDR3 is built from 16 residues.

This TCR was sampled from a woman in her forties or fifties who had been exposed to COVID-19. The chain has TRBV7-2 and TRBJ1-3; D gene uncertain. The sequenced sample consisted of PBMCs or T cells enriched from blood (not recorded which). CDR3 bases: TGTGCCAGCAGCTTAATAGGAGTCCGCTCTGGAAACACCATATATTTT. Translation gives CASSLIGVRSGNTIYF.